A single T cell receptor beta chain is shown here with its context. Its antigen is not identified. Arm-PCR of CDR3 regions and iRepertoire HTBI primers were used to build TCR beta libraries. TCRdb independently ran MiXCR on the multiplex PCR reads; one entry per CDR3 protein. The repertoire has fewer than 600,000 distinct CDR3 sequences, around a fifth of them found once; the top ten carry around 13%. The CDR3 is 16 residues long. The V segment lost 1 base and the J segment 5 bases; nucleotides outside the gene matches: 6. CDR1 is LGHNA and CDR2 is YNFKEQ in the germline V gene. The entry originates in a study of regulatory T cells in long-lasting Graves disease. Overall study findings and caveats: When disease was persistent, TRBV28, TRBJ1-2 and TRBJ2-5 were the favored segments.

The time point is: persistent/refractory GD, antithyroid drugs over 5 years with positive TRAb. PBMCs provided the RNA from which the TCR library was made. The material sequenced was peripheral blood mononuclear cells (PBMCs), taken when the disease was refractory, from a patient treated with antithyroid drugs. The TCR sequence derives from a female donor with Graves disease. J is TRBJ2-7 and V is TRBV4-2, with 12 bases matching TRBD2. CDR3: CASSQGTSGRSDEQYF. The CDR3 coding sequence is TGTGCCAGCAGCCAAGGAACTAGCGGGAGGTCGGACGAGCAGTACTTC.